The next 6 T cell receptor beta chains were all read from a single sample in a study of graft-versus-host responses after intestinal transplantation. Their cognate antigens are unknown. Data came from immunoSEQ multiplex PCR; TCRdb stores just in-frame clones and leaves some out. The sample contains approximately 89,000 clones, roughly 93% of which appear only once. The material was unstimulated CD8+ T cells sorted from spleen or lymph node cells, obtained before transplant. These receptors were obtained from a human donor who was the organ donor for an intestinal transplant.

The V call is TRBV7-9, the J call TRBJ1-5; 7 positions match TRBD1. Germline CDR1 and CDR2: SEHNR and FQNEAQ (reference sequence). V lost 5 bases to trimming and J lost 5 bases; unmatched junction nucleotides: 12. This CDR3 has 16 amino acids. CDR3 amino acids: CASSLDREGRDQPQHF. The CDR3 DNA reads TGTGCCAGCAGCCTAGACAGGGAAGGGCGGGATCAGCCCCAGCATTTT.

The chain recombines TRBV7-3 with TRBJ1-6; no clear D gene. CDR1 SGHTA and CDR2 FQGTGA come from the germline V gene. The V end was cut by 4 bases, the J end by 10 bases, with 23 bases between. There are 17 residues in the CDR3. This CDR3 reads CASSWGAEKGFGSPLHF. CDR3 coding DNA: TGTGCCAGCAGCTGGGGAGCGGAAAAAGGATTCGGCTCACCCCTCCACTTT. Full variable domain (missing parts from reference TRBV7-3 and TRBJ1-6): GAGVSQTPSNKVTEKGKYVELRCDPISGHTALYWYRQSLGQGPEFLIYFQGTGAADDSGLPNDRFFAVRPEGSVSTLKIQRTERGDSAVYLCASSWGAEKGFGSPLHFGNGTRLTVT.

This chain links TRBV29-1 with TRBJ2-5, with 10 nucleotides matching TRBD2. Germline V lookup: CDR1 SQVTM, CDR2 ANQGSEA. The CDR3 has 14 amino acids. After removal of 5 bases from V and 3 bases from J, the junction contained 6 bases not matched to a gene. This CDR3 reads CSVRTGLAEETQYF. CDR3 nucleotide sequence: TGCAGCGTTCGTACTGGACTAGCGGAAGAGACCCAGTACTTC.

The chain uses TRBV30 and TRBJ1-5; D is perhaps TRBD1 (5 bases). V lost 0 bases and J 7 bases, leaving 7 bases between the germline ends. Germline V gene data show CDR1 as GTSNPN and CDR2 as SVGIG (reference sequence). This CDR3 spans 12 amino acids. The chain's CDR3 is CAWSVSGQPQHF. CDR3 sequence (DNA): TGTGCCTGGAGTGTATCAGGGCAGCCCCAGCATTTT. The full variable domain, completed using reference TRBV30 and TRBJ1-5, is SQTIHQWPATLVQPVGSPLSLECTVEGTSNPNLYWYRQAAGRGLQLLFYSVGIGQISSEVPQNLSASRPQDRQFILSSKKLLLSDSGFYLCAWSVSGQPQHFGDGTRLSIL.

This chain links TRBV4-1 with TRBJ2-5, with 8 bases fitting TRBD1. With V trimmed by 3 bases and J by 5 bases, 5 bases remained unmatched. From germline, CDR1 is MGHRA and CDR2 YSYEKL. The CDR3 runs 14 residues. Written as DNA, the CDR3 is TGCGCCAGCAGCCACGGGACAGGCTGGGAGACCCAGTACTTC. Its protein is CASSHGTGWETQYF.

J is TRBJ2-1 and V is TRBV9; possibly TRBD2 for D (6 bases). V lost 4 bases and J 7 bases, leaving 18 bases between the germline ends. CDR3 length: 15 residues. Germline assignment: CDR1 SGDLS and CDR2 YYNGEE. The CDR3 DNA reads as TGTGCCAGCAGCATCAGGGCGGGAAGGGAAAATGAGCAGTTCTTC. Encoded protein: CASSIRAGRENEQFF. The full variable domain, completed using reference TRBV9 and TRBJ2-1, is DSGVTQTPKHLITATGQRVTLRCSPRSGDLSVYWYQQSLDQGLQFLIQYYNGEERAKGNILERFSAQQFPDLHSELNLSSLELGDSALYFCASSIRAGRENEQFFGPGTRLTVL.